This TCR beta chain comes out of a study of blood T cells in healthy people across ages. Regarding the study as a whole: Both higher diversity and more naive CD4+ cells marked long-lived donors when set against aged donors.

It was with a sample-barcoded 5' primer and a J-beta primer mix that a second PCR of roughly 6 to 12 cycles was run. Through a template-switch adaptor with 12 random nucleotides, each cDNA molecule received a tag. TCRdb re-called the 5' RACE reads through MiXCR, storing one row per CDR3 protein. Of some 1,000,000 distinct CDR3 sequences in the sample, roughly a quarter were seen once. The V end lost 0 bases, the J end lost 5 bases, and 16 bases lay between the germline ends. The CDR3 has 16 residues. Germline V lookup: CDR1 MNHNS, CDR2 SASEGT. This clonotype was detected only a few times. Its antigen remains unidentified. These data were also filed under a second study, of T cells of mothers and their children. As reported in that work: The overlap seen between related mothers and children slightly exceeded that of unrelated pairs, though not significantly. The authors found no persistent microchimeric T cell clones.

The sequencing input was blood. The origin of this receptor is a girl under 10 years old in good health. This rearrangement joins TRBV6-1 to TRBJ2-5; tentative D call: TRBD1 (6 bases). The CDR3 sequence is CASSEAQSWGRETQYF. The CDR3 coding sequence is TGTGCCAGCAGTGAAGCGCAGAGTTGGGGGCGGGAGACCCAGTACTTC.